The 20 T cell receptor beta chains reported below all come from one sample, sequenced in a study of blood T cell repertoires in COVID-19. Here immunoSEQ multiplex PCR was the method, and the copy in TCRdb shows in-frame clones only, minus some. The sample lists about 200,000 clones; roughly 85% were seen once. The sample taken for sequencing was peripheral blood. Receptors originate from a woman between 65 and 79 years old with COVID-19, enrolled during active disease.

Only a few counts were recorded for this clone. For the CDR3, the DNA is TGTGCCAGCAGCTCGACCGGGCAGGGCTTGGGTAACATTCAGTACTTC. Encoded protein: CASSSTGQGLGNIQYF. This chain uses TRBV6-6 with TRBJ2-4; D may be TRBD1 (5 bases). Germline V gene data show CDR1 as MNHNY and CDR2 as SVGAGI (reference sequence). The CDR3 has 16 amino acids. Trimming shortened V by 6 bases and J by 7 bases, and 22 bases separated the two germline ends.

The V and J genes are TRBV30 and TRBJ1-5; TRBD1 is a possible D gene (5 bases). Germline lookup yields CDR1 GTSNPN and CDR2 SVGIG (reference sequence). This CDR3 spans 12 amino acids. Trimming took 0 bases from V and 12 from J, leaving 12 bases between them. CDR3 residues: CAWSVTSTVQHF. DNA for the CDR3: TGTGCCTGGAGTGTAACATCGACAGTCCAGCATTTT.

V is TRBV25-1 and J is TRBJ2-1; D is ambiguous. The germline CDR1 and CDR2 sequences are MGHDK and SYGVNS. The CDR3 contains 15 residues. V lost 2 bases and J lost 0, with 8 bases in between. The chain's CDR3 is CASSEGWYSYNEQFF. In nucleotides, the CDR3 is TGTGCCAGCAGTGAAGGCTGGTACTCCTACAATGAGCAGTTCTTC.

The table lists this clone with a few counts. This chain links TRBV7-9 with TRBJ2-4, with 12 bases fitting TRBD2. Germline V gene sequence: CDR1 SEHNR, CDR2 FQNEAQ (reference sequence). The CDR3 is 19 amino acids. V trimming: 6 bases; J trimming: 7 bases; junction bases outside the gene matches: 19. The CDR3 bases are TGTGCCAGCAGTCCCCCCATGTCTAGCGGGAGGGCCGGGAGGAACATTCAGTACTTC. It codes for CASSPPMSSGRAGRNIQYF.

The V call is TRBV7-2, the J call TRBJ1-1, with 7 nucleotides matching TRBD1. V gave up 1 base and J gave up 4 bases; unmatched junction bases: 12. CDR3 length equals 17 residues. Per the germline V gene, CDR1 is SGHTA and CDR2 is FQGNSA. The DNA of the CDR3 is TGTGCCAGCAGCTTAGGCGCTAGGGGGCATAGGGGCACTGAAGCTTTCTTT. Its translation is CASSLGARGHRGTEAFF.

The table lists this clone with a few counts. J is TRBJ1-2 and V is TRBV19; 7 bases match TRBD1. This CDR3 is built from 16 residues. V was pared by 3 bases and J by 6 bases, with 13 bases of the junction left unmatched. Looked up from germline, CDR1 is LNHDA and CDR2 is SQIVND (reference sequence). The CDR3 sequence: CASSILERQGLDGYTF. In nucleotides, the CDR3 is TGTGCCAGTAGTATCCTCGAAAGACAGGGCTTAGATGGCTACACCTTC.

This clone turned up a few times. The gene calls are TRBV19 and TRBJ2-7; D might be TRBD1 (5 bases). CDR3 length: 18 residues. Trimming shortened V by 1 base and J by 0 bases, and 19 bases separated the two germline ends. Germline values: CDR1 LNHDA, CDR2 SQIVND (reference sequence). This CDR3 is CASSIAVGPLSNSYEQYF. The CDR3 bases are TGTGCCAGTAGTATAGCGGTGGGGCCTCTCTCCAACTCCTACGAGCAGTACTTC.

This clone was recorded a few times. The chain couples TRBV7-9 to TRBJ2-1, with 10 bases fitting TRBD1. The CDR3 runs to 16 residues. Germline trimming cut 5 bases from V and 1 base from J; bases unmatched to any gene: 5. Germline CDR1 reads SEHNR; CDR2 reads FQNEAQ (reference sequence). The CDR3 sequence: CASSVGQGISYNEQFF. CDR3 in DNA: TGTGCCAGCAGCGTGGGACAGGGGATTTCCTACAATGAGCAGTTCTTC.

The chain employs TRBV4-1 and TRBJ1-4; D possibly corresponds to TRBD1 (5 bases). This CDR3 is 12 amino acids long. From germline, CDR1 is MGHRA and CDR2 YSYEKL. V was trimmed by 2 bases and J by 8 bases, leaving 6 bases between them. CDR3 loop: CASSQRGEKLFF. As DNA, the CDR3 is TGCGCCAGCAGCCAACGGGGGGAAAAACTGTTTTTT.

The chain couples TRBV18 to TRBJ2-1, with 9 bases aligning to TRBD1. CDR3 length: 15 amino acids. Germline-derived CDR1 and CDR2 are KGHSH and LQKENI. V gave up 3 bases and J gave up 4 bases; unmatched junction bases: 4. CDR3 in DNA: TGTGCCAGCTCACCCGGGACAGGGAGGTACAATGAGCAGTTCTTC. Translated: CASSPGTGRYNEQFF.

The chain couples TRBV4-2 to TRBJ2-3, with TRBD1 as a possible D gene (6 bases). The CDR3 loop spans 16 amino acids. Per germline, CDR1 LGHNA and CDR2 YNFKEQ. Trimming pared 0 bases from V and 1 base from J, leaving 11 bases between. For the CDR3, the DNA is TGTGCCAGCAGCCAAGAACACAGGGTTGGCACAGATACGCAGTATTTT. It is translated as CASSQEHRVGTDTQYF.

This clone has only a few counts. The chain combines TRBV29-1 with TRBJ1-1, with D maybe TRBD1 (5 bases). V lost 3 bases, J lost 5 bases, and 13 bases lay in between. Germline-derived CDR1 and CDR2 are SQVTM and ANQGSEA. CDR3 length: 13 residues. In DNA, the CDR3 is TGCAGCGTTGATGTGTCCCGGGGGACTGAAGCTTTCTTT. Protein sequence: CSVDVSRGTEAFF.

This clone was seen just once. This sequence joins TRBV20-1 and TRBJ1-1; unclear D gene. Germline V lookup: CDR1 DFQATT, CDR2 SNEGSKA (reference sequence). This CDR3 is 11 amino acids long. V shed 5 bases and J shed 6 bases, with 10 bases lying between them. The DNA of the CDR3 is TGCAGTGCTTTCGGTGAAGCTGAAGCTTTCTTT. This gives the protein CSAFGEAEAFF.

This sequence joins TRBV3-1 (or the pseudogene TRBV3-2) and TRBJ1-3, with D uncertain. Trimming cost V 3 bases and J 0 bases, with 6 bases left between them. Germline loops: CDR1 LGHDT, CDR2 YNNKEL (reference sequence). The CDR3 sequence is 14 residues long. The CDR3 DNA sequence: TGTGCCAGCAGCCACAGGCTCTCTGGAAACACCATATATTTT. Its translation is CASSHRLSGNTIYF.

The V gene is TRBV29-1, the J gene TRBJ1-1; D perhaps matches TRBD1 (5 bases). Between the trimmed V and J ends, which lost 0 bases and 4 bases, there was a span of 18 bases. The V gene's germline CDR1 is SQVTM and CDR2 ANQGSEA. The CDR3 has 16 amino acids. CDR3 region: CSVEDARGMGGTEAFF. The CDR3 DNA is TGCAGCGTTGAAGATGCACGGGGGATGGGCGGCACTGAAGCTTTCTTT.

This clone has a handful of counts. The rearrangement links TRBV6-5 to TRBJ1-6; TRBD1 aligns across 7 bases. The length of the CDR3 is 14 residues. V trimming: 8 bases; J trimming: 10 bases; junction bases outside the gene matches: 11. CDR1 is MNHEY and CDR2 is SVGAGI in the germline V gene. The CDR3 DNA is TGTGCCAGCCGGGACAGCGGAATATGGTCACCCCTCCACTTT. Translation: CASRDSGIWSPLHF.

The V gene is TRBV6-2 or TRBV6-3, the J gene TRBJ1-2; D perhaps matches TRBD1 (6 bases). The V gene's germline CDR1 is MNHEY and CDR2 SVGEGT. V gave up 2 bases and J gave up 5 bases, with 15 bases separating them. The CDR3 covers 15 residues. CDR3 bases: TGTGCCAGCAGTTACGCAGGACAGCCGAGATATGGCTACACCTTC. This encodes CASSYAGQPRYGYTF.

This chain connects TRBV5-5 to TRBJ2-3; 8 nucleotides match TRBD2. This CDR3 spans 19 amino acids. The trim removed 4 bases at V and 1 base at J, leaving 17 bases unmatched. Germline lookup yields CDR1 SGHKS and CDR2 YYEKEE (reference sequence). The CDR3 reads CASSPSSVGRAPGTDTQYF. CDR3 nucleotides: TGTGCCAGCAGCCCCTCGTCTGTCGGGAGGGCCCCTGGCACAGATACGCAGTATTTT.

This chain uses TRBV4-2 with TRBJ2-3, with 8 bases fitting TRBD2. Trimming at V came to 3 bases and at J to 5 bases, leaving 10 bases not matched to a gene. Germline V gene sequence: CDR1 LGHNA, CDR2 YNFKEQ. The CDR3 consists of 16 residues. Here the CDR3 DNA reads TGTGCCAGCAGCCAGAGGAGGGCGGGGGGAGGAGATACGCAGTATTTT. This gives the protein CASSQRRAGGGDTQYF.

The chain couples TRBV13 to TRBJ2-3; tentative D call: TRBD1 (6 bases). Germline values: CDR1 PRHDT, CDR2 FYEKMQ (reference sequence). V lost 9 bases to trimming and J lost 2 bases, with 12 bases between them. The CDR3 has 13 amino acids. The CDR3 sequence is CASGTGPTDTQYF. Here the CDR3 DNA reads TGTGCCAGTGGCACAGGGCCCACAGATACGCAGTATTTT.